A single sample gave rise to the 14 T cell receptor beta chains below, sequenced in a study of cytomegalovirus exposure and HLA in healthy donors (dated by TCRdb to the late 2010s). The library was produced with the immunoSEQ multiplex PCR assay. TCRdb re-hosts the immuneACCESS table, in-frame sequences only. Its copies lack some clones; in the studies checked, an unresolved V gene accounts for under half of them, and the cause for the rest is not known. This sample gives some 80,000 clones in total; approximately 95% of them show up just once. The top ten clonotypes cover around 0.69% of the sample. What was sequenced was PBMCs. The receptors were sampled from a woman under 30 in good health and CMV-seronegative.

The chain couples TRBV4-3 to TRBJ2-3; 7 bases line up with TRBD2. V trimming: 0 bases; J trimming: 2 bases; junction bases outside the gene matches: 5. Germline assignment: CDR1 LGHNA and CDR2 YSLEER. This CDR3 has 16 residues. This chain's CDR3 is CASSQDRKRDTDTQYF. CDR3 nucleotides: TGCGCCAGCAGCCAAGATCGAAAGCGGGACACAGATACGCAGTATTTT.

The chain is built from TRBV5-8 and TRBJ2-5; D remains unclear. Germline CDR1 SGHTS, CDR2 YDEGEE. The V end was cut by 4 bases, the J end by 4 bases, with 17 bases between. The CDR3 is 15 residues long. The CDR3 loop reads CASSPQISIPETQYF. The CDR3 coding sequence is TGTGCCAGCAGCCCTCAAATCAGTATACCAGAGACCCAGTACTTC.

This rearrangement joins TRBV11-3 to TRBJ2-1, with 7 bases fitting TRBD2. After removal of 1 base from V and 4 bases from J, the junction contained 1 base not matched to a gene. There are 14 residues in the CDR3. Germline loops: CDR1 SGHNT, CDR2 YENEEA. Here the CDR3 reads CASSLGAGYNEQFF. Here the CDR3 DNA reads TGTGCCAGCAGCTTAGGAGCGGGGTACAATGAGCAGTTCTTC.

V gene TRBV7-2 combines with J gene TRBJ1-2; 12 bases line up with TRBD1. With 5 bases clipped from V and 3 bases from J, the junction kept 10 bases outside the gene matches. The CDR3 is made up of 17 amino acids. From germline, CDR1 is SGHTA and CDR2 FQGNSA. CDR3 sequence (DNA): TGTGCCAGCAGCCTCTGGCCGGGACAGGGGGCCGACTATGGCTACACCTTC. This gives the protein CASSLWPGQGADYGYTF.

The genes are TRBV11-2 and TRBJ2-2, with 10 bases matching TRBD2. The CDR3 sequence is 15 residues long. Germline V lookup: CDR1 SGHAT, CDR2 FQNNGV. V lost 11 bases and J lost 3; bases outside the gene matches: 9. The CDR3 sequence: CACLAGVGYTGELFF. The DNA of the CDR3 is TGTGCCTGCCTAGCGGGAGTGGGTTACACCGGGGAGCTGTTTTTT.

The chain employs TRBV5-6 and TRBJ1-5; possible D gene TRBD1, 6 bases. The germline V gene has CDR1 SGHDT and CDR2 YYEEEE. V shed 3 bases and J shed 1 base, with 14 bases lying between them. This CDR3 region has 16 residues. CDR3 sequence (DNA): TGTGCCAGCAGCTCTCAGGGGAAGCGGAGCAATCAGCCCCAGCATTTT. Amino acids: CASSSQGKRSNQPQHF.

The chain joins TRBV4-1 to TRBJ2-1, with D possibly matching TRBD2 (5 bases). The CDR3 length is 15 residues. CDR1 is MGHRA, CDR2 YSYEKL, per germline. V was clipped by 6 bases and J by 4 bases, with 16 bases between them. The DNA of the CDR3 is TGCGCCAGCAGTCTTACGGCGGGCTTATACAATGAGCAGTTCTTC. Protein product: CASSLTAGLYNEQFF.

The V and J genes are TRBV11-2 and TRBJ2-7, with a tentative D call TRBD2 (5 bases). CDR3 length: 13 residues. Germline CDR1 reads SGHAT; CDR2 reads FQNNGV. V gave up 5 bases and J gave up 7 bases, with 15 bases separating them. CDR3 sequence reads: CASSPRVGGEQYF. CDR3 sequence (DNA): TGTGCCAGCAGCCCCCGTGTGGGCGGGGAGCAGTACTTC.

This chain uses TRBV5-1 with TRBJ2-5, with 8 nucleotides matching TRBD2. This CDR3 spans 19 amino acids. V lost 2 bases to trimming and J lost 3 bases; unmatched junction nucleotides: 18. Germline V gene sequence: CDR1 SGHRS, CDR2 YFSETQ. Here the CDR3 DNA reads TGCGCCAGCAGCTTACATACAGACTTTCTAGCGGGTTATAAAGAGACCCAGTACTTC. It encodes CASSLHTDFLAGYKETQYF.

This clone was counted once. The J gene is TRBJ2-1, the V gene TRBV6-6; 9 bases are shared with TRBD2. The CDR3 is 16 amino acids. V gave up 4 bases and J gave up 6 bases; unmatched junction bases: 10. Germline lookup yields CDR1 MNHNY and CDR2 SVGAGI (reference sequence). CDR3 coding DNA: TGTGCCAGCAGTTCGACGCGAGCGGGAGGAGGCAATGAGCAGTTCTTC. Encoded protein: CASSSTRAGGGNEQFF.

The chain recombines TRBV5-5 with TRBJ2-1; the D gene is possibly TRBD2 (7 bases). CDR1 is SGHKS and CDR2 is YYEKEE in the germline V gene (reference sequence). Trimming removed 4 bases at V and 0 bases at J, with 17 bases between. The CDR3 is made up of 17 amino acids. The CDR3 reads CASSTTPGGFSYNEQFF. CDR3 DNA sequence: TGTGCCAGCAGCACCACCCCGGGGGGCTTCTCCTACAATGAGCAGTTCTTC.

V is TRBV30 and J is TRBJ2-3; TRBD2 is a possible D gene (5 bases). The germline V and J ends were trimmed by 0 bases and 6 bases, with 10 bases remaining between them. The CDR3 is 13 residues long. The germline V gene has CDR1 GTSNPN and CDR2 SVGIG (reference sequence). The DNA for the CDR3 is TGTGCCTGGAGTGTCAGAGGGTGGGATACGCAGTATTTT. This encodes CAWSVRGWDTQYF.

This rearrangement joins TRBV7-9 to TRBJ2-1; 8 nucleotides line up with TRBD2. V shed 5 bases, J shed 6 bases, and the junction held 15 bases outside the gene matches. Germline CDR1 and CDR2: SEHNR and FQNEAQ (reference sequence). The CDR3 has 17 residues. The CDR3, as DNA: TGTGCCAGCAGCCCCTCCAGGAAGCGGGGGTTAGCCAATGAGCAGTTCTTC. Translated, it gives CASSPSRKRGLANEQFF.

The J gene is TRBJ1-2, the V gene TRBV11-2; D is unclear. This CDR3 contains 13 residues. Germline V gene sequence: CDR1 SGHAT, CDR2 FQNNGV. V shed 7 bases and J shed 8 bases, with 17 bases lying between them. CDR3 coding DNA: TGTGCCAGCACCGGGTGGCGGGGTGTGGGCTACACCTTC. It yields the protein CASTGWRGVGYTF.